This T cell receptor beta chain comes out of a study of T cell repertoires in cytomegalovirus infection (dated by TCRdb to about 2019). Regarding the research as a whole: Because public TCR beta signatures pointed to carriage of CMV infection together with the matching HLA type, the HLA type of each donor mattered for the analysis. Study-wide findings and limitations: The ex vivo response was dominated by HLA-C-restricted CMV-specific TCR beta clonotypes, which also provided the single most frequent clonotype in two of eight donors. In both this cohort and an independent 352-donor cohort, the cumulative frequency of public TCR beta family members distinguished carriers of CMV infection plus the relevant HLA type.

The run used an Illumina HiSeq 1500. TCRdb took the public reads, trimmed them with fastp at Q25, ran MiXCR for clone calling and kept in-frame beta chains. A single entry per CDR3 protein holds the most common genes and DNA from its merged rows. For this sample there are about 130,000 distinct CDR3 sequences; 20% to 30% appear just once. Of the sample, 34% falls within the top ten clones. Its CDR3 holds 16 amino acids, cysteine through phenylalanine. This entry keeps only the CDR3 DNA: 48 bases, framed from base 1. CDR1 is given as SEHNR and CDR2 as FQNEAQ, both from the germline V gene (reference sequence). The V end gives up 5 bases and the J end 3 bases, leaving 6 bases in the junction not matched to a gene. Turning to this clonotype: Its antigen remains unidentified. No much larger clone is present one base from it, and per-base qualities are unavailable.

Recombination linked TRBV7-9 to TRBJ2-1; TRBD2 agrees with 11 junctional bases. The receptor was derived from a human donor in good health (CMV status not recorded). Some clones in this sample may be carry-over from other donors' samples. The sample comprised PBMCs, sequenced either directly or after in vitro stimulation (not recorded which). The DNA reads TGTGCCAGCAGCCGCAGGACTAGCGGGCTCTACAATGAGCAGTTCTTC. It translates to CASSRRTSGLYNEQFF.